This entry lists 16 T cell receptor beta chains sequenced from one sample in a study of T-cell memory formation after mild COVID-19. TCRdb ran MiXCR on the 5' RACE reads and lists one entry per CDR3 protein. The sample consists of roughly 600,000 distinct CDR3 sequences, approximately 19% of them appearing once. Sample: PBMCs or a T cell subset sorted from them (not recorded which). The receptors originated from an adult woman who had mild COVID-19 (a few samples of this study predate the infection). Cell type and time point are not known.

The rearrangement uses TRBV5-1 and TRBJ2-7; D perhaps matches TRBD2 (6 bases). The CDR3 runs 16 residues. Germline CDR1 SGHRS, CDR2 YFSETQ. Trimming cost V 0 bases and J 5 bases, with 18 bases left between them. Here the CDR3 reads CASSLEVWGVSDEQYF. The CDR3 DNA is TGCGCCAGCAGCTTGGAGGTCTGGGGGGTAAGTGACGAGCAGTACTTC.

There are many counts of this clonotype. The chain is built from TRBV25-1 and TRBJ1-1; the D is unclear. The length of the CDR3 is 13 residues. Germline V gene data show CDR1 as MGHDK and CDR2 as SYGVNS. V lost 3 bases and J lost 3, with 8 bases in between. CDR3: CASSDAPDTEAFF. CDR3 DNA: TGTGCCAGCAGTGACGCCCCGGACACTGAAGCTTTCTTT.

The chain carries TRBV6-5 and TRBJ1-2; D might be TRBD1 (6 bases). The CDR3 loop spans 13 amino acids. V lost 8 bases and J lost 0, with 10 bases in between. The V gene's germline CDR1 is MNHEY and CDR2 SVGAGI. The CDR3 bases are TGTGCCAGCGGACAGAAAGCTAACTATGGCTACACCTTC. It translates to CASGQKANYGYTF.

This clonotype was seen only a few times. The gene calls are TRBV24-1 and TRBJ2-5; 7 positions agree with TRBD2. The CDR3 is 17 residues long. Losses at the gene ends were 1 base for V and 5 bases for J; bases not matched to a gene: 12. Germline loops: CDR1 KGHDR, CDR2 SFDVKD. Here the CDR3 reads CATSDFRGSAKGETQYF. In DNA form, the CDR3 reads TGTGCCACCAGTGATTTCCGCGGGAGTGCGAAGGGTGAGACCCAGTACTTC.

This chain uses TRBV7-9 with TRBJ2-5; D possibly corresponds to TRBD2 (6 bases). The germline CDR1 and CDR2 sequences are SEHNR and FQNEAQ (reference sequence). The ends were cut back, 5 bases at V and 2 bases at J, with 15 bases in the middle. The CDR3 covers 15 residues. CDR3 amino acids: CASSRRSEGQETQYF. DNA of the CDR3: TGTGCCAGCAGCCGACGGTCGGAGGGGCAAGAGACCCAGTACTTC. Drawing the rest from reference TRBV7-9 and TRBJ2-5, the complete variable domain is DTGVSQNPRHKITKRGQNVTFRCDPISEHNRLYWYRQTLGQGPEFLTYFQNEAQLEKSRLLSDRFSAERPKGSFSTLEIQRTEQGDSAMYLCASSRRSEGQETQYFGPGTRLLVL.

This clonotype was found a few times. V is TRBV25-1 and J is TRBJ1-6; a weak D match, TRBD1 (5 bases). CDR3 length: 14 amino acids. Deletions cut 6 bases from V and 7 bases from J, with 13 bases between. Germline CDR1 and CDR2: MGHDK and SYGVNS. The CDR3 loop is CASSSGGGNSPLHF. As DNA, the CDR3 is TGTGCCAGCAGCAGCGGCGGGGGGAATTCACCCCTCCACTTT.

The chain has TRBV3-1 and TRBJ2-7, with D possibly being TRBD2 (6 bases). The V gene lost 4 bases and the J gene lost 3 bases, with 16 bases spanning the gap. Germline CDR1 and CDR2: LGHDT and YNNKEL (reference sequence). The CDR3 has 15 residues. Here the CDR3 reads CASSRSGSGHYEQYF. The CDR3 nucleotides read TGTGCCAGCAGCCGTAGCGGTAGCGGCCACTACGAGCAGTACTTC.

Here the CDR3 DNA reads TGTGCCAGCAGTTATGGGACAGGAAACAATCAGCCCCAGCATTTT. Translating it yields CASSYGTGNNQPQHF. The V and J genes are TRBV6-5 and TRBJ1-5; 8 positions agree with TRBD1. The J segment lost 3 bases and the V segment lost 3 bases, leaving 4 bases of the junction unmatched. Looked up from germline, CDR1 is MNHEY and CDR2 is SVGAGI. CDR3 length: 15 residues.

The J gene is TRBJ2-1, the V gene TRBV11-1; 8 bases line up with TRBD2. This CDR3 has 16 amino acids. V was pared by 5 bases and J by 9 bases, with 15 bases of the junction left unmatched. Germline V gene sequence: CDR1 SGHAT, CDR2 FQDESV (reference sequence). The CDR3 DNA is TGTGCCAGCAGCCCATACTACTCGGGAGGGCGAAGTGAGCAGTTCTTC. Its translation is CASSPYYSGGRSEQFF.

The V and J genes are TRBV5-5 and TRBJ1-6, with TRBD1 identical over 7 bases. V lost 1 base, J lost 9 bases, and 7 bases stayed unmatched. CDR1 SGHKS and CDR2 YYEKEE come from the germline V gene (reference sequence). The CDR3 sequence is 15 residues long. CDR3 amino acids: CASSLMTGKGSPLHF. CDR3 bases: TGTGCCAGCAGCTTGATGACAGGGAAGGGTTCACCCCTCCACTTT. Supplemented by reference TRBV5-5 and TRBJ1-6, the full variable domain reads DAGVTQSPTHLIKTRGQQVTLRCSPISGHKSVSWYQQVLGQGPQFIFQYYEKEERGRGNFPDRFSARQFPNYSSELNVNALLLGDSALYLCASSLMTGKGSPLHFGNGTRLTVT.

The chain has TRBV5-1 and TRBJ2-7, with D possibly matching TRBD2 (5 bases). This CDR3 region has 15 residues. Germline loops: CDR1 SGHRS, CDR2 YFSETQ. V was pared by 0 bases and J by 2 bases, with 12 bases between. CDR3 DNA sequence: TGCGCCAGCAGCTTGGGTACAACGGAGGCCTACGAGCAGTACTTC. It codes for CASSLGTTEAYEQYF.

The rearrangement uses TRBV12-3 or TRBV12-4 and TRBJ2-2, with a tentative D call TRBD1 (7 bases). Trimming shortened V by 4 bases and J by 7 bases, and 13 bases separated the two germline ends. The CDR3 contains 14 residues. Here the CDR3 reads CASSSGGRVGELFF. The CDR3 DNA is TGTGCCAGCAGTTCAGGGGGGCGGGTCGGGGAGCTGTTTTTT.

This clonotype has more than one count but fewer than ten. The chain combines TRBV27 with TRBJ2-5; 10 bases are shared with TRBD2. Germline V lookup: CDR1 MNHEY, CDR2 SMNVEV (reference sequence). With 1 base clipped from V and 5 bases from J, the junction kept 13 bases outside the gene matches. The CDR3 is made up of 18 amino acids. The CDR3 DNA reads TGTGCCAGCAGTTTATTAGAAATGCGGACTAGCGGATTCGAGACCCAGTACTTC. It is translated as CASSLLEMRTSGFETQYF.

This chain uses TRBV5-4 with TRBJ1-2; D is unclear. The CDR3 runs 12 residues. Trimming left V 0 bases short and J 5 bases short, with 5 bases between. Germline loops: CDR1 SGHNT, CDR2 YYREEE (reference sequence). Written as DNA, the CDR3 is TGTGCCAGCAGCTTGGAAACGTATGGCTACACCTTC. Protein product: CASSLETYGYTF.

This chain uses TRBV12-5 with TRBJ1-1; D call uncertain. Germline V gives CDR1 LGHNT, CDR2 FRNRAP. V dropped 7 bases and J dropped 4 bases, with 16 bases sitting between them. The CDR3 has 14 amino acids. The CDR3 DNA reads TGTGCTAGTGCCCTCCATCCTGGAACCACTGAAGCTTTCTTT. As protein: CASALHPGTTEAFF.

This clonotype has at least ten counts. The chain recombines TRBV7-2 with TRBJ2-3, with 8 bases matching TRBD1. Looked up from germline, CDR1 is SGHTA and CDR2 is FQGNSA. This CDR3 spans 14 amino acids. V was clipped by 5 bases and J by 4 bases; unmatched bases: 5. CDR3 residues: CASSRQGAADTQYF. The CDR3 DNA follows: TGTGCCAGCAGCCGGCAGGGGGCCGCAGATACGCAGTATTTT.